The 15 T cell receptor beta chains presented below share a single source sample, sequenced in a study of beta chain features in type 1 diabetes. Study results and limitations: In every one of the four CD4+ subsets, TCRB CDR3s were moderately but significantly shorter in Type 1 diabetes patients.

Expressed TCRB transcripts were sequenced because the entire RNA isolate underwent reverse transcription. Sequencing was performed with immunoSEQ multiplex PCR; in TCRdb, only in-frame clones are kept and a portion is missing. Among about 660,000 clones listed, over 12% were seen once. No antigen has been identified for these receptors. Sample: naive CD4+ T cells from blood. These receptors were collected from a man in his late teens or twenties with type 1 diabetes.

The chain recombines TRBV2 with TRBJ2-3; D ambiguous. The CDR3 is 14 amino acids. Germline V gives CDR1 SNHLY, CDR2 FYNNEI. V dropped 4 bases and J dropped 2 bases, with 10 bases sitting between them. CDR3 region: CASSVGQPTDTQYF. CDR3 bases: TGTGCCAGCAGTGTAGGTCAGCCCACAGATACGCAGTATTTT.

The rearrangement joins TRBV30 to TRBJ1-4; no clear D. V lost 1 base and J lost 9, with 12 bases in between. Germline V gene lookup returns CDR1 GTSNPN and CDR2 SVGIG (reference sequence). This CDR3 comprises 13 residues. The CDR3 sequence: CAWSGGSLKKLFF. The CDR3 DNA reads as TGTGCCTGGAGTGGGGGATCACTGAAAAAACTGTTTTTT. Full variable domain (missing parts from reference TRBV30 and TRBJ1-4): SQTIHQWPATLVQPVGSPLSLECTVEGTSNPNLYWYRQAAGRGLQLLFYSVGIGQISSEVPQNLSASRPQDRQFILSSKKLLLSDSGFYLCAWSGGSLKKLFFGSGTQLSVL.

This clone was observed a handful of times. The V gene is TRBV4-2, the J gene TRBJ2-7; D not resolved. The CDR3 consists of 13 residues. V was cut by 1 base and J by 3 bases, with 7 bases left in between. The germline CDR1 and CDR2 sequences are LGHNA and YNFKEQ. Written as DNA, the CDR3 is TGTGCCAGCAGCCAAGTCAACAGCTACGAGCAGTACTTC. Amino acids: CASSQVNSYEQYF.

The V call is TRBV9, the J call TRBJ2-5; D gene ambiguous. CDR3 length: 14 amino acids. CDR1 is SGDLS and CDR2 is YYNGEE in the germline V gene. The V gene lost 2 bases and the J gene lost 5 bases, with 13 bases spanning the gap. The CDR3 DNA reads TGTGCCAGCAGCGTCGGACCGCGCCAGGAGACCCAGTACTTC. Protein product: CASSVGPRQETQYF.

This clone was found a few times. This chain uses TRBV29-1 with TRBJ2-7; D is unclear. There are 15 residues in the CDR3. Trimming removed 5 bases at V and 0 bases at J, with 17 bases between. Germline V gene sequence: CDR1 SQVTM, CDR2 ANQGSEA. CDR3 protein: CSVRDWQASSYEQYF. CDR3 DNA: TGCAGCGTTAGAGATTGGCAGGCGTCCTCCTACGAGCAGTACTTC.

This clone was detected a few times. This chain's CDR3 is CASSVAPRETGELFF. The DNA for the CDR3 is TGTGCCAGCAGCGTAGCTCCGCGGGAGACCGGGGAGCTGTTTTTT. The rearrangement joins TRBV9 to TRBJ2-2, with 7 bases aligning to TRBD2. Trimming cost V 0 bases and J 5 bases; bases outside gene matches: 4. Per the germline V gene, CDR1 is SGDLS and CDR2 is YYNGEE. The CDR3 totals 15 residues.

Written as DNA, the CDR3 is TGTGCCAGCAGCTTTACGAGGGATAGAGAGACCCAGTACTTC. This codes for CASSFTRDRETQYF. This chain uses TRBV7-2 with TRBJ2-5, with D perhaps TRBD2 (5 bases). The CDR3 contains 14 residues. Trimming took off 3 bases at V and 4 bases at J, with 12 bases between the two ends. Germline values: CDR1 SGHTA, CDR2 FQGNSA.

This clone has just a few counts. The sample has other DNA sequences that encode this CDR3 too. The V and J genes are TRBV9 and TRBJ2-6, with no clear D. The CDR3 is made up of 13 amino acids. Trimming shortened V by 2 bases and J by 2 bases, and 2 bases separated the two germline ends. Germline loops: CDR1 SGDLS, CDR2 YYNGEE. CDR3 sequence (DNA): TGTGCCAGCAGCGTGCCTGGGGCCAACGTCCTGACTTTC. This codes for CASSVPGANVLTF.

For the CDR3, the DNA is TGTGCCAGCAGTCCCTGGACTAGCGGGAATTACGAGCAGTACTTC. This codes for CASSPWTSGNYEQYF. The chain combines TRBV7-9 with TRBJ2-7; 12 positions match TRBD2. The V gene's germline CDR1 is SEHNR and CDR2 FQNEAQ (reference sequence). V lost 6 bases to trimming and J lost 4 bases; unmatched junction nucleotides: 7. The CDR3 spans 15 residues.

This clone was found a few times. The chain joins TRBV7-6 to TRBJ2-2, with 9 bases matching TRBD1. Germline V gene sequence: CDR1 SGHVS, CDR2 FNYEAQ. The V segment lost 5 bases and the J segment 2 bases; nucleotides outside the gene matches: 6. This CDR3 is built from 16 residues. CDR3 DNA sequence: TGTGCCAGCAGCGCCCGACAGGGGGTCAACACCGGGGAGCTGTTTTTT. Its translation is CASSARQGVNTGELFF.

This chain links TRBV4-2 with TRBJ2-7; TRBD2 matches 12 bases. In germline, CDR1 is LGHNA, CDR2 YNFKEQ. Trimming cost V 2 bases and J 6 bases; bases outside gene matches: 8. This CDR3 comprises 16 residues. As DNA, the CDR3 is TGTGCCAGCAGCCAACCCCCCGGGACTAGCGGGCGCGAGCAGTACTTC. Residues: CASSQPPGTSGREQYF.

This clone occurred a few times. The chain is built from TRBV29-1 and TRBJ2-7; a weak D match, TRBD1 (5 bases). The ends were cut back, 4 bases at V and 3 bases at J, with 13 bases in the middle. The CDR3 has 13 residues. Germline V gives CDR1 SQVTM, CDR2 ANQGSEA. CDR3 region: CSVATGNLYEQYF. CDR3 nucleotide sequence: TGCAGCGTTGCAACAGGTAACCTCTACGAGCAGTACTTC.

The V gene is TRBV19, the J gene TRBJ2-4; 12 bases agree with TRBD1. The CDR3 runs 13 residues. Germline V gene data show CDR1 as LNHDA and CDR2 as SQIVND (reference sequence). With 8 bases clipped from V and 7 bases from J, the junction kept 3 bases outside the gene matches. In nucleotides, the CDR3 is TGTGCCAGTTCGGGACAGGGGGCCAACATTCAGTACTTC. Translating it yields CASSGQGANIQYF.

This clone occurred a few times. The CDR3 DNA reads as TGTGCCAGCAGCGGGGACGGATTAGTCTCCTACGAGCAGTACTTC. It codes for CASSGDGLVSYEQYF. The chain uses TRBV6-5 and TRBJ2-7; D is possibly TRBD1 or TRBD2 (5 bases each). Per germline, CDR1 MNHEY and CDR2 SVGAGI. This CDR3 is built from 15 residues. V lost 6 bases and J lost 0, with 15 bases in between.

The CDR3, as DNA: TGCAGCGTTGAAAAAACCGACAGGGGAGGGAGGCAGTATTTT. It translates to CSVEKTDRGGRQYF. The chain combines TRBV29-1 with TRBJ2-3; TRBD1 might be the D (8 bases). The CDR3 has 14 amino acids. Germline lookup yields CDR1 SQVTM and CDR2 ANQGSEA. The V end lost 2 bases, the J end lost 11 bases, and 20 bases lay between the germline ends.